These T cell receptor beta chains were read from a single sample in a study of blood T cell repertoires in COVID-19. This table comes from immunoSEQ multiplex PCR, and its TCRdb copy is limited to in-frame clones, with some not included. The sample has more than 85,000 clones, about 85% seen once. Specimen: peripheral blood. The receptor source for this set is a man aged 50-59 years with active COVID-19. The CDR3 runs from the conserved cysteine through the conserved F or W. D genes are given only for firm matches. Clone size, where shown, is once, few, many, or a class for clones that have expanded.

CDR3 DNA,CDR3 protein,clone size,J gene,D gene,V gene
TGTGCCAGCAGCCAAGGGGACAGGGGGAGAAACATTCAGTACTTC,CASSQGDRGRNIQYF,NA,TRBJ2-4,TRBD1,TRBV6-5
TGTGCCAGCAGTCTAGGGGGAGCGGGGGGAGCGAATACGCAGTATTTT,CASSLGGAGGANTQYF,NA,TRBJ2-3,TRBD2,TRBV6-4
TGTGCCAGCAGCTGGGGGACTAGCGGGAGGAAGGATACGCAGTATTTT,CASSWGTSGRKDTQYF,NA,TRBJ2-3,TRBD2,TRBV11-1
TGCGCCAGCAGCCTAGCACCCGAGAAAAATCAGCCCCAGCATTTT,CASSLAPEKNQPQHF,NA,TRBJ1-5,NA,TRBV4-1
TGTGCCTGGAGTCGGGACAGGGGAAATCAGCCCCAGCATTTT,CAWSRDRGNQPQHF,NA,TRBJ1-5,TRBD1,TRBV30
TGTGCCAGCAGTTACAGTGGCAGAAACTACACCTTC,CASSYSGRNYTF,NA,TRBJ1-2,NA,TRBV6-5
TGTGCCAGCAGCCTAATAACGGGGGGCCCCCGGCCCCAGCATTTT,CASSLITGGPRPQHF,NA,TRBJ1-5,NA,TRBV5-8
TGTGCCAGTCAAGTAGTAAGGGGTAATTCACCCCTCCACTTT,CASQVVRGNSPLHF,few,TRBJ1-6,NA,TRBV5-4
TGTGCCAGCAGCTCCGGGGGGCTCAGGGCGAATCAGCCCCAGCATTTT,CASSSGGLRANQPQHF,NA,TRBJ1-5,NA,TRBV7-2
TGTGCCAGCAGCCAACAACCCCTTAGGGGGTCTGGCTACACCTTC,CASSQQPLRGSGYTF,NA,TRBJ1-2,NA,TRBV3-1/TRBV3-2
TGTGCCAGCAGCTGGGACGGAGGGACTAGCGGGGGGCCAGGGGCCAAAAACATTCAGTACTTC,CASSWDGGTSGGPGAKNIQYF,NA,TRBJ2-4,TRBD2,TRBV3-1/TRBV3-2
TGTGCCAGCAGTGTTGTGGACAGGGGGTCAGAAAGGGAGACCCAGTACTTC,CASSVVDRGSERETQYF,NA,TRBJ2-5,TRBD1,TRBV7-2
TGTGCCAGCAGCCGGGTGCTCATGAACACTGAAGCTTTCTTT,CASSRVLMNTEAFF,NA,TRBJ1-1,NA,TRBV5-6
TGTGCCAGCAGCCCCCGGCCGACAGGGGGGCACACTGAAGCTTTCTTT,CASSPRPTGGHTEAFF,NA,TRBJ1-1,TRBD1,TRBV7-3
TGTGCCAGCAGCCAAGTGTTTGGGGGGACTCGCGGGGGAGAGGGCACAGATACGCAGTATTTT,CASSQVFGGTRGGEGTDTQYF,once,TRBJ2-3,TRBD2,TRBV3-1/TRBV3-2
TGTGCCAGCAGTCCCGGGACAGGGGGCCCCGGAAACACCATATATTTT,CASSPGTGGPGNTIYF,NA,TRBJ1-3,TRBD1,TRBV27
TGTGCCAGCAGTGAATATCGGGGGAATAACAATGAGCAGTTCTTC,CASSEYRGNNNEQFF,NA,TRBJ2-1,NA,TRBV25-1
TGTGCCAGCAGCCGAAGACAGGGTACGAACACTGAAGCTTTCTTT,CASSRRQGTNTEAFF,NA,TRBJ1-1,TRBD1,TRBV4-2
TGTGCCAGCAGCTCCTACCGGGAGTCAAAGTATGGCTACACCTTC,CASSSYRESKYGYTF,NA,TRBJ1-2,NA,TRBV5-5
TGTGCCAGTAGTATCGGATCGGGGAGCAATCAGCCCCAGCATTTT,CASSIGSGSNQPQHF,NA,TRBJ1-5,NA,TRBV19
TGTGCCAGCACAAAGACAGGCGCCTATGGCTACACCTTC,CASTKTGAYGYTF,NA,TRBJ1-2,NA,TRBV5-8
TGCGCCAGCAGCCAAAACACCCAGGGGACTGAAGCTTTCTTT,CASSQNTQGTEAFF,once,TRBJ1-1,NA,TRBV4-1
TGTGCCATCTCACCAGGGGTAGGTCCTTACGAGCAGTACTTC,CAISPGVGPYEQYF,NA,TRBJ2-7,NA,TRBV10-3
TGTGCCAGCAGTCTCAGGCCCACTGAAGCTTTCTTT,CASSLRPTEAFF,NA,TRBJ1-1,NA,TRBV12-3/TRBV12-4
TGTGCCAGCAGTTTAGGAGGGCCTATGCGGTACACCTTC,CASSLGGPMRYTF,NA,TRBJ1-2,NA,TRBV12-3/TRBV12-4
TGTGCCAGCAGCCCTGGACTAGCGGGCTTACAAGAGACCCAGTACTTC,CASSPGLAGLQETQYF,NA,TRBJ2-5,TRBD2,TRBV6-2/TRBV6-3
TGTGCCAGCAGCTTATTAGAGGGTAATCAGCCCCAGCATTTT,CASSLLEGNQPQHF,NA,TRBJ1-5,NA,TRBV7-8
TGCAGCGTTGAAGATCAGAGGGGGGAGCAGTACTTC,CSVEDQRGEQYF,NA,TRBJ2-7,NA,TRBV29-1
TGTGCCAGCTCTCGGGAGGATAGTTCGTATACGCAGTATTTT,CASSREDSSYTQYF,NA,TRBJ2-3,TRBD2,TRBV6-6
TGTGCCACCGGGACAACTTCGGACGAGCAGTACTTC,CATGTTSDEQYF,NA,TRBJ2-7,NA,TRBV6-5
TGTGCCGCTGAGGGAATAGATACGCAGTATTTT,CAAEGIDTQYF,NA,TRBJ2-3,NA,TRBV7-9
TGTGCCAGCAGTCCCAGGGGGCCGGGTGAAAAACTGTTTTTT,CASSPRGPGEKLFF,NA,TRBJ1-4,TRBD1,TRBV6-5
TGTGCCAGCAGCTTAGCGGGACAGGGCAATCAGCCCCAGCATTTT,CASSLAGQGNQPQHF,medium-sized,TRBJ1-5,TRBD1,TRBV7-2
TGTGCCACCAGCAAGGGAGGAGGGTATGGCTACACCTTC,CATSKGGGYGYTF,NA,TRBJ1-2,NA,TRBV15
TGTGCCAGCAGCTCCGGGACTAGCGGGGGCGCGGCCCAGTACTTC,CASSSGTSGGAAQYF,NA,TRBJ2-5,TRBD2,TRBV11-2
TGTGCCATCAGTGACCCAGCGGGTGCAACTAATGAAAAACTGTTTTTT,CAISDPAGATNEKLFF,NA,TRBJ1-4,NA,TRBV10-3
TGTGCCAGTAGAAACAGGGGGGTTGGCGAGCAGTACTTC,CASRNRGVGEQYF,once,TRBJ2-7,TRBD1,TRBV19
TGTGCCAGTAGTATACCCATTGGAGGAAGGGATCAGCCCCAGCATTTT,CASSIPIGGRDQPQHF,NA,TRBJ1-5,NA,TRBV19
TGCGCCAGCAGCTTAGACCTTTCTAGCGTGGGCGTAGATACGCAGTATTTT,CASSLDLSSVGVDTQYF,NA,TRBJ2-3,NA,TRBV5-1
TGTGCCAGCAGCCAGGACTCCTGGGTTAGAAACACTGAAGCTTTCTTT,CASSQDSWVRNTEAFF,NA,TRBJ1-1,NA,TRBV7-9
TGTGCCATCAGTAGTTCCATAGCGGGGGGGCAGGATGAGCAGTTCTTC,CAISSSIAGGQDEQFF,NA,TRBJ2-1,TRBD2,TRBV10-3
TGTGCCACCAGCAAGCCTGGGGGGGACTCTGGAAACACCATATATTTT,CATSKPGGDSGNTIYF,NA,TRBJ1-3,NA,TRBV15
TGTGCCAGCTCACCACCGGGCAGGGACAATCAGCCCCAGCATTTT,CASSPPGRDNQPQHF,NA,TRBJ1-5,NA,TRBV18
TGTGCCAGTAGTACAACTAGCGGGGGGGCCTACGAGCAGTACTTC,CASSTTSGGAYEQYF,NA,TRBJ2-7,TRBD2,TRBV19
TGTGCCAGCAGCACCTGGACAGCCTATGGCTACACCTTC,CASSTWTAYGYTF,NA,TRBJ1-2,NA,TRBV21-1
TGTGCCAGCAGTTTGACAGTCAACACCGGGGAGCTGTTTTTT,CASSLTVNTGELFF,NA,TRBJ2-2,NA,TRBV28
TGCGCCAGCAGCTGGGCGGACAGGGATAATAATTCACCCCTCCACTTT,CASSWADRDNNSPLHF,NA,TRBJ1-6,TRBD1,TRBV5-1
TGTGCCAGCAGTGAACAGGGGGCTTTTAATGAAAAACTGTTTTTT,CASSEQGAFNEKLFF,NA,TRBJ1-4,TRBD1,TRBV6-1
TGTGCCAGCAGTGCGGAGCGGGGGGGTGAGCAGTACTTC,CASSAERGGEQYF,NA,TRBJ2-7,TRBD2,TRBV2
TGTGCCAGTAGTTTTAGGGGGAGAGAATCACCCCTCCACTTT,CASSFRGRESPLHF,NA,TRBJ1-6,NA,TRBV19
TGTGCCTGGAGTGTAGGCAGGGACACTGAAGCTTTCTTT,CAWSVGRDTEAFF,NA,TRBJ1-1,NA,TRBV30
TGTGCCAGCAGCCAAGACAGGCAAAATCAGCCCCAGCATTTT,CASSQDRQNQPQHF,NA,TRBJ1-5,NA,TRBV3-1/TRBV3-2
TGTGCCAGCAGCTCCAACGGACTGCTCCGGGATACGCAGTATTTT,CASSSNGLLRDTQYF,NA,TRBJ2-3,NA,TRBV7-3
TGTGCCAGCAGTCGAACAGGGGGGTTCAACTACGAGCAGTACTTC,CASSRTGGFNYEQYF,NA,TRBJ2-7,TRBD1,TRBV27